The present entry profiles one T cell receptor (beta chain) with its context. The antigen is unknown. This record comes from a study of cytomegalovirus exposure and HLA in healthy donors. Broader study findings: Indistinguishable V segments, including TRBV6-2 and TRBV6-3, were excluded.

The V end lost 5 bases, the J end lost 8 bases, and 16 bases lay between the germline ends. This CDR3 comprises 14 residues. CDR1 and CDR2 (germline): MNHNS, SASEGT. The PCR used 60 Vbeta and 13 Jbeta primers. In the authors' methods: It was a later analysis that counted 83 million or so unique TCR beta chains, of which 8.5 million to 12 million were shared. This table comes from immunoSEQ multiplex PCR, and its TCRdb copy is limited to in-frame clones, with some not included. The V and J calls and clone size were taken over from that table, and D and trimming were inferred from the DNA. The sample has 150,000 to 250,000 clones, 75% to 85% seen once.

V is TRBV6-1 and J is TRBJ2-1, with D uncertain. This TCR was recovered from a woman in her fifties or sixties in good health and CMV-seropositive. Sequencing input: PBMCs. The CDR3: CASSLTAASHEQFF. The CDR3 nucleotides are TGTGCCAGCAGTTTGACTGCCGCATCCCATGAGCAGTTCTTC.